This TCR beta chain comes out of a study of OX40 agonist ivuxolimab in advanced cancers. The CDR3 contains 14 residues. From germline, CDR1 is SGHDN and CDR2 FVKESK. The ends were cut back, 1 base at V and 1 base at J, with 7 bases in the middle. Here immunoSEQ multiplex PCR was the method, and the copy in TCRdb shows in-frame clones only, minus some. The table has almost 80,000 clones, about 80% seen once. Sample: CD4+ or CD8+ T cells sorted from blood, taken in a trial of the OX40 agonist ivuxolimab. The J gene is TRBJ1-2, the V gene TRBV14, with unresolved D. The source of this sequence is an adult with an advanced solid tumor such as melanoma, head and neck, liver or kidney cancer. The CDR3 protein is CASSQGANNYGYTF. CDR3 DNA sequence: TGTGCCAGCAGCCAAGGGGCGAATAACTATGGCTACACCTTC.